The text below deals with one T cell receptor (beta chain). This record belongs to a study of blood T cell repertoires in COVID-19. For the study at large: Material from acute and convalescent COVID-19 was sourced from the United States, Italy and Spain. The cDNA or gDNA used as material had been derived from T cells, B-cell-depleted T cells, or PBMCs.

Sequenced by immunoSEQ multiplex PCR; TCRdb stores in-frame clones only, minus some. This sample has approximately 150,000 clones, with less than 90% found just once. Across about two dozen US areas, participants ranged in age from about 18 to 89 years. Symptom resolution, clearance, or two negative PCRs marked donors in Cohort 3 as recovered. Germline CDR1 MNHEY, CDR2 SVGAGI. This CDR3 comprises 15 residues. V lost 7 bases to trimming and J lost 3 bases; unmatched junction nucleotides: 8. Sequenced sample: PBMCs or T cells enriched from blood (not recorded which). This clonotype was sampled from a woman between 45 and 65 years old who had recovered from COVID-19. The rearrangement uses TRBV6-5 and TRBJ2-3; the match to TRBD1 covers 9 bases. The CDR3: CASTDRDRGTDTQYF. The DNA for the CDR3 is TGTGCCAGCACCGACCGAGACAGGGGGACAGATACGCAGTATTTT.